The entry below describes one T cell receptor beta chain. The entry originates in a study of CD8+ T cells in alopecia areata. cDNA reverse transcribed from extracted RNA served as the sequencing template. Profiling relied on immunoSEQ multiplex PCR, and the TCRdb table lists in-frame clones only, not all of them. The sample includes 180,000 or so clones, just over 65% of them seen just once. The investigators collected lesional scalp punch biopsies and peripheral blood from alopecia areata patients. Germline V gene lookup returns CDR1 SGDLS and CDR2 YYNGEE. V was shortened by 2 bases and J by 0 bases, with 4 bases between the two germline ends. The CDR3 totals 13 residues.

V usage is TRBV9 and J usage is TRBJ2-3; no clear D gene. The specimen was CD8+ T cells sorted from blood, collected at week 0. This clonotype was obtained from a human donor with alopecia areata. CDR3 residues: CASSVTSTDTQYF. The CDR3 DNA reads as TGTGCCAGCAGCGTCACTAGCACAGATACGCAGTATTTT.